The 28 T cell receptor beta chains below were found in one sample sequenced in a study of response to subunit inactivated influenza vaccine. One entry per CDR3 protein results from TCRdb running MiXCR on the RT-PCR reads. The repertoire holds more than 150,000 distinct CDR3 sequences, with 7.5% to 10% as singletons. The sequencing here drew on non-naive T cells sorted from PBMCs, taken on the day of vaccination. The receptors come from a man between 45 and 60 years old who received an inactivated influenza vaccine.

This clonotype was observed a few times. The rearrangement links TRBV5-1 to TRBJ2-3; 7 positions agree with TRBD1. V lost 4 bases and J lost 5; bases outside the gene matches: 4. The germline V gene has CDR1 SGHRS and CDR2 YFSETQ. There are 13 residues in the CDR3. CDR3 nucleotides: TGCGCCAGCAGCCCGAGACAGGGAGATACGCAGTATTTT. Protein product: CASSPRQGDTQYF.

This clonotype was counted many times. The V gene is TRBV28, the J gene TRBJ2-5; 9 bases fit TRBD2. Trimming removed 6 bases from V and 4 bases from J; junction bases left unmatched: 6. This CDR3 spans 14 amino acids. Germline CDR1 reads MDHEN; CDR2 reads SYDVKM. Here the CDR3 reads CASSSGGFRETQYF. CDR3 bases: TGTGCCAGCAGCAGCGGGGGGTTCCGAGAGACCCAGTACTTC. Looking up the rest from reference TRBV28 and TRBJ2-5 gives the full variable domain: DVKVTQSSRYLVKRTGEKVFLECVQDMDHENMFWYRQDPGLGLRLIYFSYDVKMKEKGDIPEGYSVSREKKERFSLILESASTNQTSMYLCASSSGGFRETQYFGPGTRLLVL.

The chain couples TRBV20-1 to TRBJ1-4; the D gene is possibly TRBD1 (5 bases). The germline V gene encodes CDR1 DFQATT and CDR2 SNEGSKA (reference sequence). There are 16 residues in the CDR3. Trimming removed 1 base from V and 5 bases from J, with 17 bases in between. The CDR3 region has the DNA TGCAGTGCTAGAGTAGCCCCGGGGGGGGGAAATGAAAAACTGTTTTTT. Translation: CSARVAPGGGNEKLFF.

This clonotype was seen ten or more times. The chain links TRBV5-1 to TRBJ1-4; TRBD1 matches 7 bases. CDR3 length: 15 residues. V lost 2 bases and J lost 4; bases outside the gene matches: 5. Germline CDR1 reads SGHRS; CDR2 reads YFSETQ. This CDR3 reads CASSFTGQSNEKLFF. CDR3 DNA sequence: TGCGCCAGCAGCTTTACGGGACAGAGTAATGAAAAACTGTTTTTT. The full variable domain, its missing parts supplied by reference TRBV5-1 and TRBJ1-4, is KAGVTQTPRYLIKTRGQQVTLSCSPISGHRSVSWYQQTPGQGLQFLFEYFSETQRNKGNFPGRFSGRQFSNSRSEMNVSTLELGDSALYLCASSFTGQSNEKLFFGSGTQLSVL.

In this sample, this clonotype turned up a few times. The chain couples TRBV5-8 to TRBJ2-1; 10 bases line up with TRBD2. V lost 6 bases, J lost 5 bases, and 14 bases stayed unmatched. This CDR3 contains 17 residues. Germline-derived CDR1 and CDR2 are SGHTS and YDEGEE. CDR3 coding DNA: TGTGCCAGCACCGGACGGGCTAGCGGGAGACCCAACAATGAGCAGTTCTTC. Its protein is CASTGRASGRPNNEQFF.

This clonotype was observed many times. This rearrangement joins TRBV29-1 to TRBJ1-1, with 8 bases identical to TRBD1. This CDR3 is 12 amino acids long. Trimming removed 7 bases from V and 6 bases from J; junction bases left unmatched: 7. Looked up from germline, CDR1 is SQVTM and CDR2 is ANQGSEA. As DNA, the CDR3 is TGCAGCGCCGGACAGGGCGGGGCTGAAGCTTTCTTT. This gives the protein CSAGQGGAEAFF. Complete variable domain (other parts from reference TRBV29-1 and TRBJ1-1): SAVISQKPSRDICQRGTSLTIQCQVDSQVTMMFWYRQQPGQSLTLIATANQGSEATYESGFVIDKFPISRPNLTFSTLTVSNMSPEDSSIYLCSAGQGGAEAFFGQGTRLTVV.

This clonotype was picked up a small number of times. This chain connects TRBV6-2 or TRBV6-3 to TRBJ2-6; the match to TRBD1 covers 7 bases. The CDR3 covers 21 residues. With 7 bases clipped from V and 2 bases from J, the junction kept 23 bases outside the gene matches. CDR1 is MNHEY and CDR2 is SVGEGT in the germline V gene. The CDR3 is CASTLTSRTGQPLAGANVLTF. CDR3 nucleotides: TGTGCCAGCACCCTCACCTCGAGAACGGGACAGCCCTTAGCTGGGGCCAACGTCCTGACTTTC.

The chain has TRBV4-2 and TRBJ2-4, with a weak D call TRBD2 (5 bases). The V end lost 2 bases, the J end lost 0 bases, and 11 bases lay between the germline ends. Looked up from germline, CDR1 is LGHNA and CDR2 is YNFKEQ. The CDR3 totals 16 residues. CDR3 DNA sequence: TGTGCCAGCAGCCAAATCCTCGGGGTAGCCAAAAACATTCAGTACTTC. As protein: CASSQILGVAKNIQYF.

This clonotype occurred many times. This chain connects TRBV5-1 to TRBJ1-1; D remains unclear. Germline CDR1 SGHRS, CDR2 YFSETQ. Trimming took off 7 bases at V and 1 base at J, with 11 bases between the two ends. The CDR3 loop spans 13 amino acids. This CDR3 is CASRVTPNTEAFF. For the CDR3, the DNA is TGCGCCAGCCGCGTTACTCCGAACACTGAAGCTTTCTTT.

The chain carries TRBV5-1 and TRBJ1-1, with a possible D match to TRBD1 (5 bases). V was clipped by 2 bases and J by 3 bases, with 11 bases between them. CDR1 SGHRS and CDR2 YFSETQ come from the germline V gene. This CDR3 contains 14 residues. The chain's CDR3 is CASSLQEGYTEAFF. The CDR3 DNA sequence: TGCGCCAGCAGCTTACAGGAGGGGTACACTGAAGCTTTCTTT.

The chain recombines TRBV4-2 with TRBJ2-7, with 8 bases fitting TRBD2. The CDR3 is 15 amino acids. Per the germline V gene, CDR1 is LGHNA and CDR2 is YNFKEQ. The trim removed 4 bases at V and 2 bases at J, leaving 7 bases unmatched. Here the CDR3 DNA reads TGTGCCAGCAGCCCCCTCCCGGGGGGGGCCTACGAGCAGTACTTC. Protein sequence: CASSPLPGGAYEQYF.

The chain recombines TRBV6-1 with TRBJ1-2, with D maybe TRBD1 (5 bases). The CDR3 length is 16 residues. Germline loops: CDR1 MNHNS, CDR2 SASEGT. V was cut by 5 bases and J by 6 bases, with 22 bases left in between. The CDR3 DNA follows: TGTGCCAGCAGTCCCTCCGGGACCCACTCCAGGAATGGCTACACCTTC. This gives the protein CASSPSGTHSRNGYTF.

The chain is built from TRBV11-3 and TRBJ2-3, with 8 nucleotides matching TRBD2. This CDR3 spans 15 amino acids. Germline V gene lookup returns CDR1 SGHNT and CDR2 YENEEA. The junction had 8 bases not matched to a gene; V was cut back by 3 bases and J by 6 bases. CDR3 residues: CASSLDSGAGDTQYF. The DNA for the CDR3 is TGTGCCAGCAGCTTGGATAGCGGGGCGGGGGATACGCAGTATTTT.

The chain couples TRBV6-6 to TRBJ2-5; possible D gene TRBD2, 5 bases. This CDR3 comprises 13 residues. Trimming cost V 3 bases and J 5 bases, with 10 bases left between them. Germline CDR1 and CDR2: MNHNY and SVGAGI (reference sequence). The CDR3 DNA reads TGTGCCAGCAGTTATGAGGGTTTGGAGACCCAGTACTTC. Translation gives CASSYEGLETQYF.

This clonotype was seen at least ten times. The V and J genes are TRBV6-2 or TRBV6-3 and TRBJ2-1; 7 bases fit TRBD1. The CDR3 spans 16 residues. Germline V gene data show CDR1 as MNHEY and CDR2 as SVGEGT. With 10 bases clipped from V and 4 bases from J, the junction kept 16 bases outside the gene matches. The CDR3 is CATQERAHRGYNEQFF. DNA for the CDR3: TGTGCCACGCAGGAAAGAGCCCACAGGGGTTACAATGAGCAGTTCTTC.

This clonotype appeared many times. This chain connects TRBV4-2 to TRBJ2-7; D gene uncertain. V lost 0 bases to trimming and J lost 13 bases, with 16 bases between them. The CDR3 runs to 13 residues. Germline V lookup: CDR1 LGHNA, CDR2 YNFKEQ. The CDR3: CASSQERRLERYF. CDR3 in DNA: TGTGCCAGCAGCCAAGAGAGGCGGCTGGAACGATACTTC.

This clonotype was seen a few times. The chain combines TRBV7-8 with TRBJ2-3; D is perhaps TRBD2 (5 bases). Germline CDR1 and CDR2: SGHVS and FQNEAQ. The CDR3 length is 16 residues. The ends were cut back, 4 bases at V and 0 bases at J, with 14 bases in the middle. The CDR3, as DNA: TGTGCCAGCAGCTCCAGAGAGAGGGCTAGCACAGATACGCAGTATTTT. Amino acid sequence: CASSSRERASTDTQYF.

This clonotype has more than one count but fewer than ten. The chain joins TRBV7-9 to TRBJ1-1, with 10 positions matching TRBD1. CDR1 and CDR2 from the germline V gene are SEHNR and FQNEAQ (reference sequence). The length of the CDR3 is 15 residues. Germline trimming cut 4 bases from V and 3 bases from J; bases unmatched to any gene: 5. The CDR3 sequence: CASSYTGTGDTEAFF. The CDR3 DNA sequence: TGTGCCAGCAGCTATACCGGGACAGGGGACACTGAAGCTTTCTTT.

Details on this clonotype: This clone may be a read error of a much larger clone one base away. This CDR3 reads CASCPSYRGTGGNEQYF. The CDR3 coding sequence is TGTGCCAGCTGCCCCTCGTACCGCGGGACAGGGGGCAACGAGCAGTACTTC. This sequence joins TRBV3-1 and TRBJ2-7; 12 nucleotides agree with TRBD1. The V and J ends lost 8 bases and 5 bases, in that order; junction bases with no gene match: 16. Germline CDR1 and CDR2: LGHDT and YNNKEL (reference sequence). This CDR3 has 17 residues.

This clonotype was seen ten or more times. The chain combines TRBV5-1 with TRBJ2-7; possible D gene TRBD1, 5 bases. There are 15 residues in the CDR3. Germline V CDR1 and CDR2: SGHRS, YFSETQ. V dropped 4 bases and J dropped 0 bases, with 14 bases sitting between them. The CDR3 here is CASSDSPVSSYEQYF. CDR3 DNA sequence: TGCGCCAGCAGCGACAGTCCGGTCAGCTCCTACGAGCAGTACTTC.

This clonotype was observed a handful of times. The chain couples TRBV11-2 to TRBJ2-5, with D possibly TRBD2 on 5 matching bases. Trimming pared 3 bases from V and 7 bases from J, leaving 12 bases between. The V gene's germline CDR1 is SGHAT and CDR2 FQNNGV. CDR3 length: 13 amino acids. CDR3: CASSFGDYGTQYF. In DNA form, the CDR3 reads TGTGCCAGCAGCTTCGGAGACTACGGGACCCAGTACTTC.

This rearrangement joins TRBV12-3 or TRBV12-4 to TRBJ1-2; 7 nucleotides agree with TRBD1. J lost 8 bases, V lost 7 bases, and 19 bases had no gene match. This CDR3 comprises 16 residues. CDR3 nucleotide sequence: TGTGCCAGCATCATTGGACAGGTGGGCCCCAGCTCCGGCTACACCTTC. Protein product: CASIIGQVGPSSGYTF.

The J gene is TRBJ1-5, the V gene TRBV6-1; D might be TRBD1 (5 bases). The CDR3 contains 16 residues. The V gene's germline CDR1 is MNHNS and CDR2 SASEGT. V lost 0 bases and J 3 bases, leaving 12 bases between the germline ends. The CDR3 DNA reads TGTGCCAGCAGTGAAGCGGGTCAGGGCGACAATCAGCCCCAGCATTTT. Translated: CASSEAGQGDNQPQHF.

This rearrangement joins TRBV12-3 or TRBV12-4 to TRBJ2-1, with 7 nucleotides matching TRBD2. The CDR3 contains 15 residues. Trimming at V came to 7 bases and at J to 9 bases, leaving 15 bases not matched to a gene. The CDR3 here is CASTATARGGSEQFF. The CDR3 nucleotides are TGTGCCAGCACCGCTACAGCTAGGGGAGGGAGTGAGCAGTTCTTC.

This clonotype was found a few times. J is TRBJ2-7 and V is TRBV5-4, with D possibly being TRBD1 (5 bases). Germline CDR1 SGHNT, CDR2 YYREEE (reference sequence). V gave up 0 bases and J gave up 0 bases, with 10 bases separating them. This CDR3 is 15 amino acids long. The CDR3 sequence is CASSLGQGLSYEQYF. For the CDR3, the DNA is TGTGCCAGCAGCTTGGGTCAGGGTCTCTCCTACGAGCAGTACTTC.

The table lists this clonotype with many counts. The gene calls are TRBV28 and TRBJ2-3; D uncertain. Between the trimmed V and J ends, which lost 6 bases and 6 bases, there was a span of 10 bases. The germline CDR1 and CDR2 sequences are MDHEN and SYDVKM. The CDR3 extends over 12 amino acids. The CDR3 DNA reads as TGTGCCAGCAGCGTACTAATGGATACGCAGTATTTT. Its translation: CASSVLMDTQYF.

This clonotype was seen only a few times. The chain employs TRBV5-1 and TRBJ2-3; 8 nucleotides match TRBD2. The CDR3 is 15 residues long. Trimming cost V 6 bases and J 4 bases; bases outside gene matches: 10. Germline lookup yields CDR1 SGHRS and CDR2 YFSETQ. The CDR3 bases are TGCGCCAGCACCACGGGGGGGAGTGAGGCAGATACGCAGTATTTT. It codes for CASTTGGSEADTQYF. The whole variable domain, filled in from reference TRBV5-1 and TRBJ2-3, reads KAGVTQTPRYLIKTRGQQVTLSCSPISGHRSVSWYQQTPGQGLQFLFEYFSETQRNKGNFPGRFSGRQFSNSRSEMNVSTLELGDSALYLCASTTGGSEADTQYFGPGTRLTVL.

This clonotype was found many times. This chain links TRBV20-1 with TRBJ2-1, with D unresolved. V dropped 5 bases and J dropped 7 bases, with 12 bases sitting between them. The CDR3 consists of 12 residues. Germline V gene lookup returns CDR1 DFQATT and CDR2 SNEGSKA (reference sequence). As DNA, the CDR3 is TGCAGTGCTCCAACAATTAATAATGAGCAGTTCTTC. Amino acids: CSAPTINNEQFF.